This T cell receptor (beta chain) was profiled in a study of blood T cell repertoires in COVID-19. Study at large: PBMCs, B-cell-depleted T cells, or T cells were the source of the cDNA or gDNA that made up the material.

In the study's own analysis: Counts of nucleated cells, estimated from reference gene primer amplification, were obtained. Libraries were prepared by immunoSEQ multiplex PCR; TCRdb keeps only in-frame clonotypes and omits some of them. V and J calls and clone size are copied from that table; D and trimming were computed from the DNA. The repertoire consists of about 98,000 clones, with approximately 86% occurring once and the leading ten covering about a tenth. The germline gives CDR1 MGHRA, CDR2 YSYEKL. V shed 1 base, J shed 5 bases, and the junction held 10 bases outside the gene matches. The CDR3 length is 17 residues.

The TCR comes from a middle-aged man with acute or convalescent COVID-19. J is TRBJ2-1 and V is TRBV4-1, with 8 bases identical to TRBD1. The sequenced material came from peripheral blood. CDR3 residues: CASSQAPGDRGNNEQFF. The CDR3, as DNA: TGCGCCAGCAGCCAAGCCCCGGGAGACAGGGGCAACAATGAGCAGTTCTTC.